One TCR beta chain is described in this entry. It has no known antigen specificity. Germline is not matched at one junction end, which may reflect a read error. From each donor, a single peripheral blood sample of approximately 0.11 L on average was drawn into heparinised tubes. A BD FACSAria II was used to sort naive, central memory, regulatory and stem cell-like memory CD4+ T cells with a panel that included CD45RO, CCR7, CD25, CD127, CD95 and CD27. Purity was above 95% for every sorted population. PBMCs were isolated right away by Lymphoprep density gradient centrifugation and were stained directly, without culture. Samples were stained and sorted in pairs, with one healthy donor and one patient per experiment, so that batch effects were minimized. This specimen comes from a study of beta chain features in type 1 diabetes (dated by TCRdb to between 2017 and 2018). As for the study more broadly: Mean age, gender distribution, total cell number and subset yield did not differ between patients and healthy donors. A total of approximately 100 million sorted cells were examined across all samples, and the number of cells per subset was strongly correlated with RNA yield. In the study, TCRB repertoires of sorted circulating CD4+ T cell subsets from recently diagnosed type 1 diabetes patients were compared with those of matched healthy donors. Regulatory and stem cell-like memory subsets were isolated from only 8 patients and 8 healthy donors, whereas naive and central memory subsets came from all 30 or so donors.

The entire amount of isolated RNA was reverse transcribed using the High Capacity cDNA Reverse Transcription Kit, so the sequenced TCRB transcripts were expressed ones. Deep immunoSEQ sequencing was performed on naive, central memory and regulatory T cell samples, with an average of around 3.5 million total reads per sample. Sorted cells were lysed in RLT buffer, and RNA was extracted using DNase-treated RNeasy Micro or Mini kits according to cell number. Each cell subset was processed separately to prevent cross-contamination, with patient and healthy donor samples processed together. The immunoSEQ multiplex PCR was used to amplify TCRB sequences from cDNA, yielding 87-bp fragments that span the CDR3 region. Sequencing of the amplicons was performed on the Illumina HiSeq platform. The study's own analysis went as follows. Synthetic template baselines were used to correct PCR bias computationally, reads within Hamming distance 2 were collapsed, and singletons that could not be merged were discarded. Reads were aligned against IMGT so that V, D and J genes, CDR3 length and insertions or deletions at six rearrangement sites could be assigned. Within each subset, clonotype counts were normalized to the number of sorted cells before true diversity and Gini coefficients were calculated with the tcR R package. Repertoire sharing was quantified using the overlap coefficient calculated on TCRB nucleotide sequences. TCRdb re-hosts the immuneACCESS table, in-frame sequences only. Its copies lack some clones; in the studies checked, an unresolved V gene accounts for under half of them, and the cause for the rest is not known. V and J calls and clone size follow that table, whereas D and trimming were derived from the DNA. This sample holds roughly 150,000 clones; roughly 8.1% were observed only once. Of the sample, 0.65% is held by the ten largest clones.

The germline V gene (reference sequence) supplies CDR1 SSHAT and CDR2 FNYEAQ. The CDR3 numbers 14 residues from cysteine through phenylalanine. This entry keeps only the CDR3 DNA: 42 bases, framed from base 1. Findings and caveats that apply to the study as a whole: A moderate but significant shortening of TCRB CDR3 length was observed in type 1 diabetes patients in all four CD4+ subsets. Naive, central memory and regulatory TCRB repertoires appeared more similar among patients than among healthy donors. Because the HLA sub-analyses included only small numbers of individuals, any influence of HLA type on TCRB rearrangement was left unresolved. Sequencing cDNA rather than genomic DNA could over-represent highly expressing activated cells, although activation and CD3 levels did not differ between groups. At VDJ recombination sites, type 1 diabetes patients had fewer insertions and more deleted nucleotides, which implies abnormalities in thymic rearrangement. PCR may preferentially amplify shorter templates, but because patient and control samples were amplified and corrected together, any resulting skew would affect both groups equally.

The V and J segments used are TRBV7-7 and TRBJ2-2, with TRBD2 as a weak D call on 5 bases. The source is a man between 18 and 29 years old in good health. Material for sequencing was central memory CD4+ T cells from blood. The CDR3 protein is CASSFRGSTGELFF. The DNA sequence follows: TGTGCTAGCAGCTTTCGCGGGTCGACCGGGGAGCTGTTTTTT.